One sample yielded the 32 T cell receptor beta chains listed below, sequenced in a study of shared clonotypes between healthy human individuals. TCRdb's table, derived via immunoSEQ multiplex PCR, lists solely in-frame clones and lacks some. Of 740,000 or so clones listed, 60% to 75% are singletons. Source material: memory CD4+ T cells sorted from blood. Subset: CD45RA-negative fraction. All receptors come from a woman aged 25-40 years in good health.

Note on this clone: The sample carries other DNA sequences with the same CDR3. The rearrangement joins TRBV27 to TRBJ1-5; a weak D match, TRBD1 (6 bases). Germline-derived CDR1 and CDR2 are MNHEY and SMNVEV (reference sequence). This CDR3 is 12 amino acids long. Trimming cost V 6 bases and J 7 bases, with 10 bases left between them. CDR3 nucleotides: TGTGCCAGCAGGACAGGAGGGCAGCCCCAGCATTTT. As protein: CASRTGGQPQHF.

Regarding this clone: A much larger clone sits a single nucleotide away, making a read error possible. The rearrangement joins TRBV2 to TRBJ1-5; 8 nucleotides agree with TRBD1. The CDR3 loop spans 14 amino acids. With V trimmed by 4 bases and J by 2 bases, 1 base remained unmatched. Germline lookup yields CDR1 SNHLY and CDR2 FYNNEI. The CDR3 protein is CASSGTGRNQPQHF. The CDR3 DNA sequence: TGTGCCAGCAGTGGGACAGGGCGCAATCAGCCCCAGCATTTT.

The chain joins TRBV7-9 to TRBJ2-2; 10 positions agree with TRBD2. V dropped 11 bases and J dropped 4; count of bases not matched to a gene: 4. Germline V lookup: CDR1 SEHNR, CDR2 FQNEAQ (reference sequence). The CDR3 runs to 13 residues. Written as DNA, the CDR3 is TGTGCCCTAGCGGGAGCGGGCACCGGGGAGCTGTTTTTT. Translated, it gives CALAGAGTGELFF.

V is TRBV9 and J is TRBJ1-1, with D perhaps TRBD1 (5 bases). V lost 2 bases and J lost 1, with 9 bases in between. Germline V lookup: CDR1 SGDLS, CDR2 YYNGEE. The CDR3 runs 14 residues. The CDR3 region has the DNA TGTGCCAGCAGCGTTGTAACAGGGAACACTGAAGCTTTCTTT. It translates to CASSVVTGNTEAFF.

The chain recombines TRBV30 with TRBJ2-7, with TRBD2 matching over 9 bases. The CDR3 covers 15 residues. The V gene end was trimmed by 2 bases and the J gene end by 4 bases; junction bases not matched to a gene: 9. Germline CDR1 and CDR2: GTSNPN and SVGIG (reference sequence). CDR3 sequence: CAWSYWLAGRYEQYF. For the CDR3, the DNA is TGTGCCTGGAGTTATTGGCTAGCGGGGCGGTACGAGCAGTACTTC. The full variable domain, completed using reference TRBV30 and TRBJ2-7, is SQTIHQWPATLVQPVGSPLSLECTVEGTSNPNLYWYRQAAGRGLQLLFYSVGIGQISSEVPQNLSASRPQDRQFILSSKKLLLSDSGFYLCAWSYWLAGRYEQYFGPGTRLTVT.

CDR3 protein: CASRLTSGTDTQYF. Here the CDR3 DNA reads TGCGCCAGCAGGTTGACTAGCGGCACAGATACGCAGTATTTT. The V gene is TRBV5-1, the J gene TRBJ2-3; 8 bases map to TRBD2. V lost 5 bases and J lost 1; bases outside the gene matches: 3. Germline V CDR1 and CDR2: SGHRS, YFSETQ. The CDR3 runs to 14 residues.

This clone was observed at least ten times. This sequence joins TRBV11-3 and TRBJ2-7; TRBD2 matches at 9 bases. This CDR3 region has 14 residues. The V gene end was trimmed by 1 base and the J gene end by 2 bases; junction bases not matched to a gene: 0. The V gene's germline CDR1 is SGHNT and CDR2 YENEEA. The CDR3: CASSLGTSAYEQYF. The CDR3 coding sequence is TGTGCCAGCAGCTTAGGGACTAGCGCCTACGAGCAGTACTTC.

This CDR3 is CASSRSAGYNEQFF. The CDR3 DNA follows: TGTGCCAGCAGCCGGAGCGCAGGGTACAATGAGCAGTTCTTC. V usage is TRBV28 and J usage is TRBJ2-1, with D perhaps TRBD1 (5 bases). CDR3 size: 14 residues. The V end was cut by 6 bases, the J end by 4 bases, with 13 bases between. CDR1 is MDHEN, CDR2 SYDVKM, per germline.

The chain couples TRBV13 to TRBJ2-7; 8 bases are shared with TRBD2. Looked up from germline, CDR1 is PRHDT and CDR2 is FYEKMQ (reference sequence). CDR3 length equals 14 residues. V shed 4 bases and J 7 bases; nucleotides not matched to a gene: 9. CDR3 nucleotides: TGTGCCAGCAGCTCAGAGCGGGGGAAGAGAGAGCAGTACTTC. It encodes CASSSERGKREQYF.

V gene TRBV27 combines with J gene TRBJ2-3; TRBD1 is a possible D gene (6 bases). Germline CDR1 is MNHEY and CDR2 is SMNVEV (reference sequence). Trimming took off 8 bases at V and 2 bases at J, with 17 bases between the two ends. The CDR3 has 15 amino acids. The CDR3 is CASRIGGPPTDTQYF. CDR3 DNA sequence: TGTGCCAGCCGTATAGGGGGACCTCCCACAGATACGCAGTATTTT.

The chain recombines TRBV5-1 with TRBJ2-7; 10 bases are a match to TRBD2. CDR3 length: 15 amino acids. Germline assignment: CDR1 SGHRS and CDR2 YFSETQ. Germline trimming cut 4 bases from V and 2 bases from J; bases unmatched to any gene: 6. The CDR3 coding sequence is TGCGCCAGCAGCCCTTTAGCGGGAGGTACCTACGAGCAGTACTTC. Translating it yields CASSPLAGGTYEQYF.

The chain has TRBV6-1 and TRBJ1-5, with 9 positions matching TRBD1. The CDR3 has 15 amino acids. Germline-derived CDR1 and CDR2 are MNHNS and SASEGT. The ends lost 10 bases at V and 4 bases at J; junction bases unmatched: 11. The DNA of the CDR3 is TGTGCCACCCCAGACCCGACAGGGGGAAATCAGCCCCAGCATTTT. This encodes CATPDPTGGNQPQHF.

The chain uses TRBV14 and TRBJ1-2; 10 nucleotides match TRBD1. The CDR3 runs to 15 residues. Per the germline V gene, CDR1 is SGHDN and CDR2 is FVKESK. V lost 4 bases to trimming and J lost 3 bases; unmatched junction nucleotides: 5. CDR3 in amino acids: CASSRGDRGDYGYTF. As DNA, the CDR3 is TGTGCCAGCAGCCGCGGGGACAGGGGCGACTATGGCTACACCTTC.

V usage is TRBV5-1 and J usage is TRBJ1-1; 7 bases align to TRBD1. V dropped 4 bases and J dropped 1; count of bases not matched to a gene: 13. The CDR3 is made up of 17 amino acids. Germline CDR1 is SGHRS and CDR2 is YFSETQ. The CDR3 nucleotides read TGCGCCAGCAGCCCGAGGACAGGAGCTACCAAGAACACTGAAGCTTTCTTT. This codes for CASSPRTGATKNTEAFF. Looking up the rest from reference TRBV5-1 and TRBJ1-1 gives the full variable domain: KAGVTQTPRYLIKTRGQQVTLSCSPISGHRSVSWYQQTPGQGLQFLFEYFSETQRNKGNFPGRFSGRQFSNSRSEMNVSTLELGDSALYLCASSPRTGATKNTEAFFGQGTRLTVV.

In its sample, this clone was seen once. This chain connects TRBV7-9 to TRBJ2-7; D uncertain. V lost 5 bases and J lost 0, with 11 bases in between. The CDR3 has 14 amino acids. Per germline, CDR1 SEHNR and CDR2 FQNEAQ (reference sequence). The chain's CDR3 is CASSLDGSSYEQYF. CDR3 nucleotides: TGTGCCAGCAGCCTCGACGGTAGCTCCTACGAGCAGTACTTC.

The chain employs TRBV29-1 and TRBJ2-7; 7 bases are shared with TRBD1. V trimming: 3 bases; J trimming: 9 bases; junction bases outside the gene matches: 14. The CDR3 runs 14 residues. The germline V gene has CDR1 SQVTM and CDR2 ANQGSEA. The CDR3 spells CSVETGLPRLGQYF. The DNA for the CDR3 is TGCAGCGTTGAGACAGGGCTTCCGCGTTTGGGGCAGTACTTC.

This clone has ten or more counts. The chain recombines TRBV6-6 with TRBJ2-7, with D perhaps given as TRBD1 or TRBD2 (5 bases each). Germline loops: CDR1 MNHNY, CDR2 SVGAGI (reference sequence). This CDR3 contains 14 residues. With 6 bases removed from V and 0 bases from J, the gap between germline ends came to 12 bases. CDR3 protein: CASRPGPASYEQYF. The DNA for the CDR3 is TGTGCCAGCAGGCCGGGGCCCGCCTCCTACGAGCAGTACTTC.

This clone has at least ten counts. The V and J genes are TRBV7-9 and TRBJ1-4; no firm D call. V lost 8 bases and J lost 4, with 8 bases in between. Looked up from germline, CDR1 is SEHNR and CDR2 is FQNEAQ (reference sequence). The CDR3 covers 12 residues. The CDR3 region has the DNA TGTGCCAGCGGAACAGTTAATGAAAAACTGTTTTTT. Amino acid sequence: CASGTVNEKLFF.

In regard to this clone: Being one base from a much bigger clone, this may be a read error. The V call is TRBV5-1, the J call TRBJ2-2; 14 bases line up with TRBD2. V was clipped by 4 bases and J by 5 bases; unmatched bases: 4. The CDR3 runs to 16 residues. From germline, CDR1 is SGHRS and CDR2 YFSETQ. The CDR3 sequence is CASSGTSGRGTGELFF. In DNA form, the CDR3 reads TGCGCCAGCAGCGGGACTAGCGGGAGAGGTACCGGGGAGCTGTTTTTT.

The chain is built from TRBV28 and TRBJ2-5; 7 nucleotides line up with TRBD2. With the DNA end fitting TRBJ2-7 better, the J assignment may be wrong. The CDR3 has 16 amino acids. The V gene's germline CDR1 is MDHEN and CDR2 SYDVKM. The DNA for the CDR3 is TGTGCCAGCAGTTCCCCTCAGTTCCTAGCGGACTACGAGCAGTACTTC. Protein sequence: CASSSPQFLADYEQYF.

V and J are TRBV18 and TRBJ2-7, with D tentatively TRBD1 (6 bases). The CDR3 covers 14 residues. Germline-derived CDR1 and CDR2 are KGHSH and LQKENI. Trimming removed 3 bases from V and 10 bases from J, with 19 bases in between. This chain's CDR3 is CASSPERTVNLQYF. The CDR3 DNA reads as TGTGCCAGCTCACCGGAAAGGACAGTCAACCTACAGTACTTC. The full variable domain, in which reference TRBV18 and TRBJ2-7 provide the parts outside the CDR3, is NAGVMQNPRHLVRRRGQEARLRCSPMKGHSHVYWYRQLPEEGLKFMVYLQKENIIDESGMPKERFSAEFPKEGPSILRIQQVVRGDSAAYFCASSPERTVNLQYFGPGTRLTVT.

This clone was seen only once. The rearrangement links TRBV5-6 to TRBJ2-5; D not resolved. The CDR3 is 15 residues long. Trimming left V 2 bases short and J 7 bases short, with 18 bases between. The germline V gene encodes CDR1 SGHDT and CDR2 YYEEEE. The CDR3: CASSFWQAHRGTQYF. The CDR3 bases are TGTGCCAGCAGCTTCTGGCAGGCCCACCGCGGGACCCAGTACTTC.

At least ten counts were recorded for this clone. The chain links TRBV27 to TRBJ2-7; D remains unclear. V was pared by 0 bases and J by 5 bases, with 8 bases between. This CDR3 spans 13 amino acids. CDR1 MNHEY and CDR2 SMNVEV come from the germline V gene (reference sequence). The CDR3 loop reads CASSLSILHEQYF. In DNA form, the CDR3 reads TGTGCCAGCAGTTTATCGATTTTACACGAGCAGTACTTC.

This chain links TRBV19 with TRBJ2-7, with D maybe TRBD1 (6 bases). CDR3 length: 13 amino acids. CDR1 and CDR2 from the germline V gene are LNHDA and SQIVND (reference sequence). Trimming pared 8 bases from V and 5 bases from J, leaving 16 bases between. The CDR3 nucleotides are TGTGCCAGTTTGGACAGTTTCGTGGACGAGCAGTACTTC. Translated: CASLDSFVDEQYF.

The chain couples TRBV15 to TRBJ1-6; 8 bases agree with TRBD1. The CDR3 contains 15 residues. The germline V gene encodes CDR1 LNHNV and CDR2 YYDKDF (reference sequence). V was clipped by 1 base and J by 7 bases; unmatched bases: 3. CDR3 coding DNA: TGTGCCACCAGCAGAGGACAGGGGATCAATTCACCCCTCCACTTT. Amino acids: CATSRGQGINSPLHF.

The V call is TRBV5-1, the J call TRBJ2-3; 9 bases map to TRBD1. V lost 6 bases and J lost 6; bases outside the gene matches: 8. CDR1 is SGHRS, CDR2 YFSETQ, per germline. CDR3 length: 14 amino acids. CDR3 DNA: TGCGCCAGCAACCCAGGGACAGGGTCCGATACGCAGTATTTT. Its protein is CASNPGTGSDTQYF.

The chain joins TRBV10-3 to TRBJ1-5, with D perhaps TRBD1 (6 bases). V was cut by 3 bases and J by 0 bases, with 12 bases left in between. The CDR3 has 16 amino acids. CDR1 ENHRY and CDR2 SYGVKD come from the germline V gene. CDR3 protein: CAISEWDTASNQPQHF. DNA for the CDR3: TGTGCCATCAGTGAATGGGACACCGCTAGCAATCAGCCCCAGCATTTT.

This chain uses TRBV10-3 with TRBJ2-3; 8 positions match TRBD2. V trimming: 10 bases; J trimming: 0 bases; junction bases outside the gene matches: 3. Germline CDR1 is ENHRY and CDR2 is SYGVKD. This CDR3 region has 13 residues. The CDR3 DNA sequence: TGTGCCAACAAGCGGGAGAGCACAGATACGCAGTATTTT. This gives the protein CANKRESTDTQYF.

The gene calls are TRBV29-1 and TRBJ1-4, with D possibly matching TRBD1 (6 bases). The V gene lost 4 bases and the J gene lost 3 bases, with 15 bases spanning the gap. The germline V gene has CDR1 SQVTM and CDR2 ANQGSEA. The CDR3 covers 15 residues. The CDR3 loop is CSVVFAGAANEKLFF. CDR3 DNA: TGCAGCGTTGTTTTTGCAGGGGCGGCTAATGAAAAACTGTTTTTT.

The gene calls are TRBV29-1 and TRBJ1-2, with D maybe TRBD1 (5 bases). The CDR3 contains 12 residues. Germline V gene data show CDR1 as SQVTM and CDR2 as ANQGSEA. The germline V and J ends were trimmed by 7 bases and 1 base, with 10 bases remaining between them. CDR3 nucleotide sequence: TGCAGCGCCACGACAGATAACTATGGCTACACCTTC. It translates to CSATTDNYGYTF.

The chain carries TRBV6-5 and TRBJ2-5, with TRBD2 matching 9 bases. The CDR3 spans 14 residues. The germline V gene has CDR1 MNHEY and CDR2 SVGAGI. V dropped 4 bases and J dropped 7; count of bases not matched to a gene: 7. The CDR3 sequence is CASSSFGGRVTQYF. The CDR3, as DNA: TGTGCCAGCAGTTCCTTTGGCGGGAGGGTGACCCAGTACTTC.

The J gene is TRBJ2-5, the V gene TRBV2; a weak D match, TRBD1 (6 bases). Looked up from germline, CDR1 is SNHLY and CDR2 is FYNNEI. Trimming removed 5 bases from V and 11 bases from J, with 15 bases in between. The CDR3 covers 12 residues. The CDR3 loop reads CASSWTERGQYF. Here the CDR3 DNA reads TGTGCCAGCAGTTGGACCGAGAGGGGGCAGTACTTC.